A selection of T cell receptor beta chains follows, all from one sample in a study of cytomegalovirus exposure and HLA in healthy donors. Profiled with immunoSEQ multiplex PCR; TCRdb holds only in-frame clones, not every one. Of 50,000 to 70,000 clones in the sample, 70% to 90% were seen once. Sample: PBMCs. These receptors came from a male donor in good health and CMV-seronegative. The conserved cysteine and the conserved F or W are not part of the CDR3 here. Fields, in order: clone size, J gene, V gene, D gene, CDR3 protein. A D gene is named only where the DNA matches it firmly. Only some rows state a clone size, as once, few, many or a class for expanded clones.

>few|TRBJ2-3|TRBV7-9|.
ASSLVFRGDTQY
>.|TRBJ1-4|TRBV10-3|.
AISEATGEKLF
>.|TRBJ2-7|TRBV11-2|TRBD1
ASSLEAGGSYEQY
>.|TRBJ1-1|TRBV9|TRBD1
ASSMTGGGNTEAF
>.|TRBJ2-1|TRBV7-3|.
ASSLVAQSNEQF
>.|TRBJ2-5|TRBV14|.
ASSVGGGPRGQETQY
>.|TRBJ2-3|TRBV12-5|.
ASAARGFQRVSDTQY
>.|TRBJ1-2|TRBV2|TRBD1
ASRQGAGNYGYT
>few|TRBJ2-1|TRBV19|.
ASSPQGSEQF
>.|TRBJ2-7|TRBV5-1|TRBD1
ASGPGQGDEQY
>.|TRBJ2-1|TRBV10-3|TRBD1
AISESTGASYNEQF
>.|TRBJ2-1|TRBV5-8|.
ASSLWGEGELNEQF
>.|TRBJ1-2|TRBV19|.
ASRGNGLLRNYGYT
>.|TRBJ2-5|TRBV9|.
ASSVAETQY
>.|TRBJ1-1|TRBV6-5|TRBD1
ASSRQGGTEAF
>.|TRBJ2-1|TRBV4-1|.
ASSQGHSGSYNEQF
>.|TRBJ2-7|TRBV5-4|.
ASSPETGLQHEQY